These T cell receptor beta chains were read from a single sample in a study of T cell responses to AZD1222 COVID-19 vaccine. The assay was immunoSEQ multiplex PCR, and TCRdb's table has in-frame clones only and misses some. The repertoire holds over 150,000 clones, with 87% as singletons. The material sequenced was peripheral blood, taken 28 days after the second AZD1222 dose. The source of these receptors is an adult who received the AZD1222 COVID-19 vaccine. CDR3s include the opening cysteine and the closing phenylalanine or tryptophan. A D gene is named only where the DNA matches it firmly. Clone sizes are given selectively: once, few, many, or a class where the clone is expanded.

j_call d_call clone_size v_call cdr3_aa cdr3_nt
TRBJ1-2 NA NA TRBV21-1 CASSKKRNVNYGYTF TGTGCCAGCAGCAAAAAACGAAATGTTAACTATGGCTACACCTTC
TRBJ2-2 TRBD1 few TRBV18 CASSPGTVNTGELFF TGTGCCAGCTCACCAGGGACAGTGAACACCGGGGAGCTGTTTTTT
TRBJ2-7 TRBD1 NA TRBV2 CASSRGQGAGYEQYF TGTGCCAGCAGTCGGGGACAGGGGGCCGGGTACGAGCAGTACTTC
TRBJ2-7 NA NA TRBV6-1 CASSEPGRDEDEQYF TGTGCCAGCAGTGAACCCGGCAGGGATGAGGACGAGCAGTACTTC
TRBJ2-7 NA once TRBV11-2 CASSFAEAAYEQYF TGTGCCAGCAGCTTTGCAGAAGCCGCCTACGAGCAGTACTTC
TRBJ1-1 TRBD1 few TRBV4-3 CASSPRQGRIEAFF TGCGCCAGCAGCCCACGACAGGGGAGGATTGAAGCTTTCTTT
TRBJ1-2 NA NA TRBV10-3 CAISGNSGNYGYTF TGTGCCATCAGTGGGAACTCGGGGAACTATGGCTACACCTTC
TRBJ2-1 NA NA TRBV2 CASSVQGEQFF TGTGCCAGCAGTGTACAGGGTGAGCAGTTCTTC
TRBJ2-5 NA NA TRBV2 CASTGEETQYF TGTGCCAGCACAGGGGAAGAGACCCAGTACTTC
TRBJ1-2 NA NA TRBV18 CASSPEVQSGYGYTF TGTGCCAGCTCCCCGGAGGTACAGTCCGGCTATGGCTACACCTTC
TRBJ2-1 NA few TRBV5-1 CASSLVVNEQFF TGCGCCAGCAGCTTGGTTGTCAATGAGCAGTTCTTC
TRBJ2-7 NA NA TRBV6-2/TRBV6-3 CASSYYVREQYF TGTGCCAGCAGTTACTATGTACGGGAGCAGTACTTC
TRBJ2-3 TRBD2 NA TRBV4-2 CASSQLAGETDTQYF TGTGCCAGCAGCCAACTAGCGGGGGAGACAGATACGCAGTATTTT
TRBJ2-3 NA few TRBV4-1 CASSQSGPADTQYF TGCGCCAGCAGCCAATCGGGACCTGCGGATACGCAGTATTTT
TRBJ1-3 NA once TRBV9 CASSVETAGNTIYF TGTGCCAGCAGCGTAGAGACAGCTGGAAACACCATATATTTT
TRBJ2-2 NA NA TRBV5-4 CASSLAGSNTGELFF TGTGCCAGCAGCTTGGCGGGGTCGAACACCGGGGAGCTGTTTTTT
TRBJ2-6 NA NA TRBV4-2 CASSAQGSGANVLTF TGTGCCAGCAGCGCACAGGGCTCTGGGGCCAACGTCCTGACTTTC
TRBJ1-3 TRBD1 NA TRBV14 CASSQELQGSGNTIYF TGTGCCAGCAGCCAAGAGCTACAGGGGTCCGGAAACACCATATATTTT
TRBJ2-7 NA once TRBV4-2 CASSQDRAGPYEQYF TGTGCCAGCAGCCAAGACCGGGCCGGGCCGTACGAGCAGTACTTC
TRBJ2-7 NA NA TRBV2 CASSEEGIVAYEQYF TGTGCCAGCAGTGAAGAAGGGATCGTAGCCTACGAGCAGTACTTC
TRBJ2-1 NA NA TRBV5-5 CASSLTDSTYNEQFF TGTGCCAGCAGCCTGACCGACAGTACCTACAATGAGCAGTTCTTC
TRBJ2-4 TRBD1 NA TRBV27 CASGTEKNIQYF TGTGCCAGCGGGACAGAAAAAAACATTCAGTACTTC
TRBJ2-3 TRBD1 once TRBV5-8 CASSLGQPGTDTQYF TGTGCCAGCAGCCTGGGACAGCCGGGCACAGATACGCAGTATTTT
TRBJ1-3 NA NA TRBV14 CASSRQNLGNTIYF TGTGCCAGCAGTCGACAGAACCTCGGAAACACCATATATTTT